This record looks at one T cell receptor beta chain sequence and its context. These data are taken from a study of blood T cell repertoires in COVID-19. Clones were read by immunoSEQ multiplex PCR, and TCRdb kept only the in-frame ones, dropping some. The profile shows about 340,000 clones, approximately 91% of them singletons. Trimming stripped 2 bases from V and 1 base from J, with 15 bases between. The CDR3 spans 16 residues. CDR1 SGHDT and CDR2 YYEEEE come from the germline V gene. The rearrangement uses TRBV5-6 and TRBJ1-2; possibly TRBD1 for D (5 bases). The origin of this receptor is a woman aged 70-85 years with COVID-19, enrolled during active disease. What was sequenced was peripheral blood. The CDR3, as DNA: TGTGCCAGCAGCTTTACGAGGACATTGATTAACTATGGCTACACCTTC. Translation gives CASSFTRTLINYGYTF.